This T cell receptor (beta chain) was captured in a study of cytomegalovirus exposure and HLA in healthy donors. Study-level findings and limits: The study labeled more than 150 TCR beta chains cytomegalovirus-associated. Within the roughly 120 validation repertoires, first-cohort TCR clusters tended to co-occur, according to a later analysis.

Assay used: immunoSEQ multiplex PCR; TCRdb lists only in-frame clones, some missing. This sample has around 120,000 clones, with around 88% found just once. Among the 120 subjects of the validation cohort, separate from the roughly 700-subject first cohort, were the donors. The V end was cut by 7 bases, the J end by 3 bases, with 16 bases between. The length of the CDR3 is 15 residues. Germline V gene lookup returns CDR1 MDHEN and CDR2 SYDVKM. For this clone: Its matching antigen is unknown.

Sequenced input: PBMCs. This sequence originates from a man aged 18 to 35 in good health and CMV-seronegative. The chain is built from TRBV28 and TRBJ1-3; TRBD1 is a possible D gene (5 bases). The CDR3 nucleotides are TGTGCCAGCAAAGGGGTCAGGCGAGTTGGAAACACCATATATTTT. Amino acids: CASKGVRRVGNTIYF.